Presented here are 13 T cell receptor beta chains from one specimen sequenced in a study of radiotherapy plus CTLA-4 blockade in lung cancer. Measured with immunoSEQ multiplex PCR; TCRdb has only the in-frame clones, and not every one. The sample consists of more than 100,000 clones, about nine tenths of them appearing once. The sequencing here drew on peripheral blood, taken from a patient treated with radiotherapy plus ipilimumab. Receptors were obtained from a human donor with non-small cell lung cancer that progressed on radiotherapy plus ipilimumab.

The chain employs TRBV7-3 and TRBJ2-1, with 9 bases matching TRBD2. Germline loops: CDR1 SGHTA, CDR2 FQGTGA. The CDR3 is 17 residues long. V was pared by 2 bases and J by 0 bases, with 5 bases of the junction left unmatched. The CDR3 bases are TGTGCCAGCAGCTTAGCTAGCGGGGACAGCTCCTACAATGAGCAGTTCTTC. It specifies CASSLASGDSSYNEQFF. Based on the CDR3 plus reference TRBV7-3 and TRBJ2-1, the full variable domain is GAGVSQTPSNKVTEKGKYVELRCDPISGHTALYWYRQSLGQGPEFLIYFQGTGAADDSGLPNDRFFAVRPEGSVSTLKIQRTERGDSAVYLCASSLASGDSSYNEQFFGPGTRLTVL.

The rearrangement uses TRBV6-5 and TRBJ2-1, with 7 bases lining up with TRBD2. Per the germline V gene, CDR1 is MNHEY and CDR2 is SVGAGI. The CDR3 is made up of 11 amino acids. The ends lost 6 bases at V and 10 bases at J; junction bases unmatched: 3. The CDR3 DNA follows: TGTGCCAGCAGGGGAGCGGGGGAGCAGTTCTTC. It encodes CASRGAGEQFF.

The chain has TRBV19 and TRBJ1-4, with D possibly TRBD1 on 6 matching bases. The germline V gene encodes CDR1 LNHDA and CDR2 SQIVND (reference sequence). Trimming removed 7 bases at V and 8 bases at J, with 17 bases between. The CDR3 is made up of 14 amino acids. CDR3 sequence (DNA): TGTGCCAGTAAGAACAGGGAGGCAGGGGAAAAACTGTTTTTT. Translation gives CASKNREAGEKLFF.

The rearrangement joins TRBV18 to TRBJ2-3; D uncertain. Germline V gene sequence: CDR1 KGHSH, CDR2 LQKENI. CDR3 size: 13 residues. V was cut by 3 bases and J by 6 bases, with 10 bases left in between. CDR3 bases: TGTGCCAGCTCACCGGAGTTTAGGGATACGCAGTATTTT. As protein: CASSPEFRDTQYF.

This rearrangement joins TRBV5-1 to TRBJ2-7, with TRBD1 identical over 10 bases. The CDR3 loop spans 14 amino acids. Germline-derived CDR1 and CDR2 are SGHRS and YFSETQ. V dropped 0 bases and J dropped 3; count of bases not matched to a gene: 0. The CDR3 sequence is CASSLGDRGYEQYF. CDR3 DNA sequence: TGCGCCAGCAGCTTGGGGGACAGGGGCTACGAGCAGTACTTC.

The chain joins TRBV29-1 to TRBJ2-5; 8 nucleotides match TRBD1. The CDR3 loop spans 13 amino acids. The junction had 7 bases not matched to a gene; V was cut back by 6 bases and J by 4 bases. Looked up from germline, CDR1 is SQVTM and CDR2 is ANQGSEA. CDR3 bases: TGCAGCGTGCGACAGGGGTTGGGAGAGACCCAGTACTTC. This translates into CSVRQGLGETQYF.

This chain connects TRBV5-4 to TRBJ2-5; no clear D gene. Germline values: CDR1 SGHNT, CDR2 YYREEE (reference sequence). This CDR3 has 15 amino acids. V lost 0 bases, J lost 5 bases, and 14 bases lay in between. The CDR3 bases are TGTGCCAGCAGCTTGGCACCAACCCCCCGCGAGACCCAGTACTTC. Its translation: CASSLAPTPRETQYF.

The V call is TRBV11-2, the J call TRBJ2-1, with TRBD2 matching over 10 bases. In germline, CDR1 is SGHAT, CDR2 FQNNGV. J gave up 4 bases and V 6 bases, and 9 bases lay outside the gene matches. This CDR3 has 16 amino acids. In nucleotides, the CDR3 is TGTGCCAGCAGGCCGACCGGGACTAGCGTATACAATGAGCAGTTCTTC. Protein sequence: CASRPTGTSVYNEQFF.

The genes are TRBV7-3 and TRBJ2-1, with D uncertain. Germline CDR1 and CDR2: SGHTA and FQGTGA. The CDR3 length is 13 residues. V lost 5 bases and J 5 bases, leaving 10 bases between the germline ends. Here the CDR3 reads CASSPIPDNEQFF. The CDR3 DNA reads TGTGCCAGCAGCCCCATACCTGACAATGAGCAGTTCTTC.

This sequence joins TRBV7-8 and TRBJ2-3; 9 bases are a match to TRBD1. Germline assignment: CDR1 SGHVS and CDR2 FQNEAQ. The CDR3 runs to 16 residues. V trimming: 5 bases; J trimming: 3 bases; junction bases outside the gene matches: 9. CDR3 amino acids: CASSAQGAMRTDTQYF. The CDR3, as DNA: TGTGCCAGCAGCGCACAGGGGGCGATGAGGACAGATACGCAGTATTTT.

The chain is built from TRBV6-1 and TRBJ1-3, with a tentative D call TRBD1 (6 bases). Germline loops: CDR1 MNHNS, CDR2 SASEGT. This CDR3 has 15 residues. V gave up 4 bases and J gave up 2 bases, with 12 bases separating them. CDR3 sequence (DNA): TGTGCCAGCAGTGTACTGGCAGGGGCTGGAAACACCATATATTTT. This translates into CASSVLAGAGNTIYF.

The rearrangement uses TRBV7-9 and TRBJ1-1; D remains ambiguous. The CDR3 is 14 amino acids. V was cut by 0 bases and J by 2 bases, with 7 bases left in between. Per the germline V gene, CDR1 is SEHNR and CDR2 is FQNEAQ (reference sequence). The CDR3 DNA is TGTGCCAGCAGCTTAGCGAGGGCTAACACTGAAGCTTTCTTT. Residues: CASSLARANTEAFF.

The chain links TRBV5-8 to TRBJ2-7, with 10 bases fitting TRBD2. The J segment lost 7 bases and the V segment lost 4 bases, leaving 14 bases of the junction unmatched. The germline CDR1 and CDR2 sequences are SGHTS and YDEGEE. This CDR3 has 16 residues. Here the CDR3 reads CASSPRTSGTAGEQYF. In DNA, the CDR3 is TGTGCCAGCAGCCCAAGGACTAGCGGAACGGCGGGTGAGCAGTACTTC.